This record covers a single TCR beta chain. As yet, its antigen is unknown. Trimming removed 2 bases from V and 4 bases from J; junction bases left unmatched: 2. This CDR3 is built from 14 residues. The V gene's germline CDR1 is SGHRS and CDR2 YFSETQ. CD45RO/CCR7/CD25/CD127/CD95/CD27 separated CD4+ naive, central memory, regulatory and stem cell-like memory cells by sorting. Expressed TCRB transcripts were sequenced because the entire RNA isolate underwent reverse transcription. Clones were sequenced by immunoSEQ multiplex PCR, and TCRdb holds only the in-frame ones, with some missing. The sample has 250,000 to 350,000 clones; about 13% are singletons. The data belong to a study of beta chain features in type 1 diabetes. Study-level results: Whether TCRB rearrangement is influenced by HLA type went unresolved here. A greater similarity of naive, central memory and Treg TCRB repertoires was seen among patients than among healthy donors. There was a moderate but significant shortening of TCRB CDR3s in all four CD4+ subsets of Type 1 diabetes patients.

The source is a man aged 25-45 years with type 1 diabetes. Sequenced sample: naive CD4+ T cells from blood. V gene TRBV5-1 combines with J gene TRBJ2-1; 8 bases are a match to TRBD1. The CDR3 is CASSLQGDYNEQFF. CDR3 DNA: TGCGCCAGCAGCTTACAGGGGGATTACAATGAGCAGTTCTTC.